The source of this T cell receptor (beta chain) is a study of blood T cell repertoires in COVID-19. The CDR3 has 12 amino acids. CDR1 is MNHEY, CDR2 SVGAGI, per germline. The trim removed 7 bases at V and 13 bases at J, leaving 9 bases unmatched. The protocol was immunoSEQ multiplex PCR, while the TCRdb copy is restricted to in-frame clones and leaves out a portion. The table shows 200,000 to 250,000 clones, with around 90% occurring only once. This clone was seen more than once but under ten times. The V call is TRBV6-5, the J call TRBJ1-4; 7 bases map to TRBD1. The clonotype was recovered from a man aged 55 to 70 who had recovered from COVID-19. What was sequenced was peripheral blood. The CDR3 sequence: CASKNSQGGLFF. In DNA, the CDR3 is TGTGCCAGCAAAAACAGCCAGGGGGGACTGTTTTTT.